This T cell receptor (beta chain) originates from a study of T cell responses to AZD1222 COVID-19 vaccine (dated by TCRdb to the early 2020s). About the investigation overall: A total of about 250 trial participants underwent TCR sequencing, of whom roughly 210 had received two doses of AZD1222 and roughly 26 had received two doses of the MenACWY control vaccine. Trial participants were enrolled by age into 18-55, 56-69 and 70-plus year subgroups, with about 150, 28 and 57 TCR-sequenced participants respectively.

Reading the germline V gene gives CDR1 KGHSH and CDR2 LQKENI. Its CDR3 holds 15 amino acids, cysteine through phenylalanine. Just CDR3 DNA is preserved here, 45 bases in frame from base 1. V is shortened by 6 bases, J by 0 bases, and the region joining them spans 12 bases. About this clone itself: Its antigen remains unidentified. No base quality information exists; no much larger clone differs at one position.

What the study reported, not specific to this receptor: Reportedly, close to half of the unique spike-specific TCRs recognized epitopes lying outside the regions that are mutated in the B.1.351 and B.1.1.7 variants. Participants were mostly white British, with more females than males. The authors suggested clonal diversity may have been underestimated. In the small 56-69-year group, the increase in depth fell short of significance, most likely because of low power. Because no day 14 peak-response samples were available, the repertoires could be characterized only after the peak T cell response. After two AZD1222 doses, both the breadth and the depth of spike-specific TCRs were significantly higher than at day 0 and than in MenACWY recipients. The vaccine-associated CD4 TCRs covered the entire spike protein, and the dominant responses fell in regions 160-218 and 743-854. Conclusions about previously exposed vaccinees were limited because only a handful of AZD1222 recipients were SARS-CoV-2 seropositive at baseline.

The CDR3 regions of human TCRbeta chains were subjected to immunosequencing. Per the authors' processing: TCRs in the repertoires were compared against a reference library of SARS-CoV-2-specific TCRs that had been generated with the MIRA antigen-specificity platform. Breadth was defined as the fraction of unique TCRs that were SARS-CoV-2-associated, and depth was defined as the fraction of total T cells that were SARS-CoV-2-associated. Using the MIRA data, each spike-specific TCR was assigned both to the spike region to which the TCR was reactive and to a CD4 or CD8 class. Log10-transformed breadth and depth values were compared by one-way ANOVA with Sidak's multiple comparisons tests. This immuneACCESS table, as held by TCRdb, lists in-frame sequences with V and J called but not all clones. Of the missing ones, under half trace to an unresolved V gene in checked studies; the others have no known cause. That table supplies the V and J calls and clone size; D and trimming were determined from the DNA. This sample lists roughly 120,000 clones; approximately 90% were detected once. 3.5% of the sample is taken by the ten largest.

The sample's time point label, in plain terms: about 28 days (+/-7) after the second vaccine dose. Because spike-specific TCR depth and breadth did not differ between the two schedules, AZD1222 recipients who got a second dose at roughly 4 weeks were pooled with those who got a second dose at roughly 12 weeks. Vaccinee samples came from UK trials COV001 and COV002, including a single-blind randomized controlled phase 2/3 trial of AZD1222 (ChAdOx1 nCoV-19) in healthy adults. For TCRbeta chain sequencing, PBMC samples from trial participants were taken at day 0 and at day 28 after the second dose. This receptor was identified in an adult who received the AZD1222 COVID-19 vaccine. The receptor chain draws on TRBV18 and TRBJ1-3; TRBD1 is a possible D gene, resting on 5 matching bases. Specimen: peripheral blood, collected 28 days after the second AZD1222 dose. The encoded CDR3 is CASSRRADSGNTIYF. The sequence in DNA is TGTGCCAGCTCGCGCAGGGCCGACTCTGGAAACACCATATATTTT.